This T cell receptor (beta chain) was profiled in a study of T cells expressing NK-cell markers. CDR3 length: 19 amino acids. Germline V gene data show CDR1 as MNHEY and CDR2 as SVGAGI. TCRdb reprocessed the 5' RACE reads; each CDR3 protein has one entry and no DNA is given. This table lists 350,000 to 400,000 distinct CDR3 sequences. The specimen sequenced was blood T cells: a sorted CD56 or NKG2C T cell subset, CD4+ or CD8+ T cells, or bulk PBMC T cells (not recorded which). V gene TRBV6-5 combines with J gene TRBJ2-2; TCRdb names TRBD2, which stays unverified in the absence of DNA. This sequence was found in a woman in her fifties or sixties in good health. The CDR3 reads CASRFPGLAGGPNTGELFF.